This T cell receptor (beta chain) emerged from a study of CD8 T cells in ankylosing spondylitis. This CDR3 region has 13 residues. V gave up 2 bases and J gave up 5 bases, with 8 bases separating them. Germline V gives CDR1 SGHRS, CDR2 YFSETQ. This clonotype was seen ten or more times. One entry per CDR3 protein, called by TCRdb with MiXCR from the 5' RACE reads. The sample carries about 130,000 distinct CDR3 sequences, 7.3% recorded once. The receptor was isolated from a female donor with ankylosing spondylitis or in good health (not recorded which). The specimen sequenced was blood, either unsorted or a sorted T cell fraction (not recorded which). The rearrangement uses TRBV5-1 and TRBJ2-1; D is ambiguous. CDR3 amino acids: CASSFVLNNEQFF. The CDR3 nucleotides are TGCGCCAGCAGCTTTGTACTGAACAATGAGCAGTTCTTC.